This TCR beta chain is from a study of shared clonotypes between healthy human individuals. Overall study findings and caveats: Among a few donors, roughly 5% of naive CD4 clonotypes were found in common. Estimated richness was generally greater in naive than memory subsets.

Germline loops: CDR1 MGHRA, CDR2 YSYEKL. V lost 0 bases to trimming and J lost 7 bases; unmatched junction nucleotides: 12. The length of the CDR3 is 18 residues. Method: immunoSEQ multiplex PCR; TCRdb's copy keeps in-frame clones and lacks some. This table has 2 million to 3 million clones, 80% to 95% appearing once. About this clone itself: Its antigen is currently unknown.

The chain couples TRBV4-1 to TRBJ2-2, with TRBD2 matching 9 bases. The source material was naive CD4+ T cells from PBMCs. This sample's subset: CD45RA+ positively selected. This clonotype originated in a man younger than 35 in good health. Some clones in this sample may be carry-over from other donors' samples. The CDR3 region is CASSQDYRGRAPGGELFF. As DNA, the CDR3 is TGCGCCAGCAGCCAAGATTATCGCGGGAGGGCCCCCGGCGGGGAGCTGTTTTTT.